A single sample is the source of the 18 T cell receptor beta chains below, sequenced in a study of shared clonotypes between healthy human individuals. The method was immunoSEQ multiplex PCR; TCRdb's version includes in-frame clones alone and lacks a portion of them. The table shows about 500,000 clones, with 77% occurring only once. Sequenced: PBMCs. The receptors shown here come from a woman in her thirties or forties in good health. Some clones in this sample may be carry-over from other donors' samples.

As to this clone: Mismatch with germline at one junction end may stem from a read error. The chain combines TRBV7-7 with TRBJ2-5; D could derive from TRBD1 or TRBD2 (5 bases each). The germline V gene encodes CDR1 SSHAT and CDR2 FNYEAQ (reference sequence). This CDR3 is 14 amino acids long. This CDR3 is CASSLGTEEETQYF. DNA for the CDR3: TGTGCTAGCAGCTTAGGGACGGAGGAAGAGACCCAGTACTTC.

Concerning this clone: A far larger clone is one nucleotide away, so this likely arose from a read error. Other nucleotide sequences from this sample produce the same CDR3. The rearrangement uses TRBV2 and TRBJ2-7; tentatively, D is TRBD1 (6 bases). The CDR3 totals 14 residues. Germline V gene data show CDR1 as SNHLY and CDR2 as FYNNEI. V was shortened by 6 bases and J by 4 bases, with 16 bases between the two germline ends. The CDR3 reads CASSEYGGLYEQYF. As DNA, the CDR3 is TGTGCCAGCAGCGAATATGGGGGCTTATACGAGCAGTACTTC.

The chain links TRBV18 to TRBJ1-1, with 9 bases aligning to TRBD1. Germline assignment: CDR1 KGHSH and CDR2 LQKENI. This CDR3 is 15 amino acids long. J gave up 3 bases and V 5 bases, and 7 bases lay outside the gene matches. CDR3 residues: CASSERQGEYTEAFF. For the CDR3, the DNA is TGTGCCAGCTCAGAACGACAGGGGGAATACACTGAAGCTTTCTTT.

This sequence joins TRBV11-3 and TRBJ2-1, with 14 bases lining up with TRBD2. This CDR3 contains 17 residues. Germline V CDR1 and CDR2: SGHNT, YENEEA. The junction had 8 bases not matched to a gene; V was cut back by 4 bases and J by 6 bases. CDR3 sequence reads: CASSSRLAGGPSNEQFF. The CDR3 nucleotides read TGTGCCAGCAGCTCTAGACTAGCGGGAGGGCCGAGCAATGAGCAGTTCTTC.

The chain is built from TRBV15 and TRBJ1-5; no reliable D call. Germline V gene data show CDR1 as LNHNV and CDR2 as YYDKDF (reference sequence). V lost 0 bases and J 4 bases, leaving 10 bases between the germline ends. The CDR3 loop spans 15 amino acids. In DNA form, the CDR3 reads TGTGCCACCAGCAGAGATGACCGGGGAAATCAGCCCCAGCATTTT. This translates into CATSRDDRGNQPQHF.

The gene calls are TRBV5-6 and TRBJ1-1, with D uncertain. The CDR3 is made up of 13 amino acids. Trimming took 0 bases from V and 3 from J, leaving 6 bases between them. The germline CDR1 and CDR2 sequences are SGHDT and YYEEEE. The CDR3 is CASSLGADTEAFF. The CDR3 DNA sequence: TGTGCCAGCAGCTTGGGGGCCGACACTGAAGCTTTCTTT. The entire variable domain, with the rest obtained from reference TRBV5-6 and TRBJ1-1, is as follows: DAGVTQSPTHLIKTRGQQVTLRCSPKSGHDTVSWYQQALGQGPQFIFQYYEEEERQRGNFPDRFSGHQFPNYSSELNVNALLLGDSALYLCASSLGADTEAFFGQGTRLTVV.

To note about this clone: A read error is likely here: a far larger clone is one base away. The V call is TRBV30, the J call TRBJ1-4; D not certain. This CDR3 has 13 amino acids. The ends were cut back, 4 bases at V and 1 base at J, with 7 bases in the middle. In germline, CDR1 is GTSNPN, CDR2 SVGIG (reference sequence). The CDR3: CAWMPVTNEKLFF. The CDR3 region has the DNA TGTGCCTGGATGCCGGTAACTAATGAAAAACTGTTTTTT.

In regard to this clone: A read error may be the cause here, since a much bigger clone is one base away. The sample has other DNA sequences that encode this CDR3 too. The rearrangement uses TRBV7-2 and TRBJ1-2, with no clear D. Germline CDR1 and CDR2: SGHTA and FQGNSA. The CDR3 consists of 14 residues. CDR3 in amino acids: CASSPPLVNYGYTF. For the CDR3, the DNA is TGTGCCAGCAGCCCGCCTTTAGTGAACTATGGTTACACCTTC.

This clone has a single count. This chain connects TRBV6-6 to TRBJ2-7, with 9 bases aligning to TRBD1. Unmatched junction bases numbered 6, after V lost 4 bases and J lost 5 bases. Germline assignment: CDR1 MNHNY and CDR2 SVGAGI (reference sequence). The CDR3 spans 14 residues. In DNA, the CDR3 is TGTGCCAGCAGTTGGGACAGGGCAAACGACGAGCAGTACTTC. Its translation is CASSWDRANDEQYF.

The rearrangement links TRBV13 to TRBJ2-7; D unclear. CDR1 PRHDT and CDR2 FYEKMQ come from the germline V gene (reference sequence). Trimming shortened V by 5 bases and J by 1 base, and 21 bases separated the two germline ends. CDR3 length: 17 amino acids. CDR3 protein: CASSPHVRMGWSYEQYF. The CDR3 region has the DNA TGTGCCAGCAGCCCCCACGTCCGGATGGGGTGGTCCTACGAGCAGTACTTC.

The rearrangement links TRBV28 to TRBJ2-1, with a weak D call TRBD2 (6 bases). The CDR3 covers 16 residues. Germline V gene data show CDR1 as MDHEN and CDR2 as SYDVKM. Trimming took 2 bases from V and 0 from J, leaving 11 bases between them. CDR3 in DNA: TGTGCCAGCAGTTTAATAGCGGCCAACTCCTACAATGAGCAGTTCTTC. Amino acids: CASSLIAANSYNEQFF.

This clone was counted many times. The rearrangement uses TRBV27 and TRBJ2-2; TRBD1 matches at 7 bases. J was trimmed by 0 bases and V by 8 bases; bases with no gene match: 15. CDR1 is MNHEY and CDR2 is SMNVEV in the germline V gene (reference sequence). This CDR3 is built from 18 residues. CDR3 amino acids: CASGPRLPGQANTGELFF. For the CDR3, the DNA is TGTGCCAGCGGCCCTCGTCTTCCAGGACAGGCGAACACCGGGGAGCTGTTTTTT.

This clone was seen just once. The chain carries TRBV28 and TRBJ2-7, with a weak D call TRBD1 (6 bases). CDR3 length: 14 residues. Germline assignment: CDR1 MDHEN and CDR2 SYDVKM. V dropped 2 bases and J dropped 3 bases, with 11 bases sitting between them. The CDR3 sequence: CASSLGRGGYEQYF. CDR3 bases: TGTGCCAGCAGTTTAGGCAGGGGCGGCTACGAGCAGTACTTC.

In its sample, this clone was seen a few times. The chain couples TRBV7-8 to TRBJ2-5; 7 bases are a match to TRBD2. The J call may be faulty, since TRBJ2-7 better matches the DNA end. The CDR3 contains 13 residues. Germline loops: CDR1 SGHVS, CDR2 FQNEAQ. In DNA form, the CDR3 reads TGTGCCAGCGGAGGACTAGGGTCCTACGAGCAGTACTTC. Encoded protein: CASGGLGSYEQYF.

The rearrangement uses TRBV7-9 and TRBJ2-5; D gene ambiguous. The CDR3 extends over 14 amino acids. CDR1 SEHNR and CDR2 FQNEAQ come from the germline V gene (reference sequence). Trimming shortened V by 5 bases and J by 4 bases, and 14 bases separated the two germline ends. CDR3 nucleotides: TGTGCCAGCAGCCCAGCGTCGATGGCAGAGACCCAGTACTTC. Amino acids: CASSPASMAETQYF.

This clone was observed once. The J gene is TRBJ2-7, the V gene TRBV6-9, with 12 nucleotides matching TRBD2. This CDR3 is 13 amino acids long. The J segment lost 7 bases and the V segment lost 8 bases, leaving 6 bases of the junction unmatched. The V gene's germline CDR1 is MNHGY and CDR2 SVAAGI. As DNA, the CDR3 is TGTGCCAGCGGTTGGACTAGCGGGAATGAGCAGTACTTC. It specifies CASGWTSGNEQYF.

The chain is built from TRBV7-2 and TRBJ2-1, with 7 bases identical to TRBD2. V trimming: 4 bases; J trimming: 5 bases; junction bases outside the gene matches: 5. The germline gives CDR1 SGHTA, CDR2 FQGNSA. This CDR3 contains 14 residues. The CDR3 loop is CASSSLAVNNEQFF. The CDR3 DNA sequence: TGTGCCAGCAGCTCCCTAGCGGTAAACAATGAGCAGTTCTTC.

The CDR3 reads CASSLGVAGGETQYF. In DNA, the CDR3 is TGTGCCAGCAGCCTTGGAGTAGCGGGAGGAGAGACCCAGTACTTC. The rearrangement uses TRBV14 and TRBJ2-5; 10 bases match TRBD2. CDR1 is SGHDN and CDR2 is FVKESK in the germline V gene. Losses at the gene ends were 4 bases for V and 4 bases for J; bases not matched to a gene: 6. The CDR3 has 15 amino acids.